These T cell receptor beta chains were read from a single sample in a study of T-cell memory formation after mild COVID-19. One entry per CDR3 protein, called by TCRdb with MiXCR from the 5' RACE reads. The sample records some 350,000 distinct CDR3 sequences, roughly 13% being singletons. The source material was PBMCs or a T cell subset sorted from them (not recorded which). All receptors derive from a man younger than 30 who had mild COVID-19 (a few samples of this study predate the infection). Cell type and time point are not known. The CDR3 runs from the conserved cysteine through the conserved F or W. D genes are given only for firm matches. Only part of the rows carry a size: once, few, many, or a class if the clone is expanded.

size: many; D: .; V: TRBV7-9; J: TRBJ2-1; DNA: TGTGCCAGCAGCTTCCCTCTTGGGCCCAATGAGCAGTTCTTC; CDR3: CASSFPLGPNEQFF
size: .; D: .; V: TRBV18; J: TRBJ1-6; DNA: TGTGCCAGCTCACTTCTCCATACTAATTCACCCCTCCACTTT; CDR3: CASSLLHTNSPLHF
size: medium-sized; D: .; V: TRBV28; J: TRBJ1-3; DNA: TGTGCCAGCAGTCCCCGCTTCTATCAAGGGGCTGGAAACACCATATATTTT; CDR3: CASSPRFYQGAGNTIYF
size: many; D: .; V: TRBV4-2; J: TRBJ2-3; DNA: TGTGCCAGCAGCCAAGATTGGGGGGCGACAGATACGCAGTATTTT; CDR3: CASSQDWGATDTQYF
size: few; D: .; V: TRBV2; J: TRBJ1-5; DNA: TGTGCCAGCAGTGAACGGACAGACAATCAGCCCCAGCATTTT; CDR3: CASSERTDNQPQHF
size: .; D: TRBD2; V: TRBV5-1; J: TRBJ2-2; DNA: TGCGCCAGTACCCTAGCGGGGGCTATTACCGCGGGGGAGCTGTTTTTT; CDR3: CASTLAGAITAGELFF
size: .; D: TRBD2; V: TRBV5-1; J: TRBJ2-3; DNA: TGCGCCAGCAGCTTGTACGCTAGCGGGGTCAAAACAGATACGCAGTATTTT; CDR3: CASSLYASGVKTDTQYF
size: many; D: TRBD1; V: TRBV5-4; J: TRBJ2-5; DNA: TGTGCCAGCAGCTTCGTCCAGGGGGTCCAAGAGACCCAGTACTTC; CDR3: CASSFVQGVQETQYF
size: many; D: .; V: TRBV7-7; J: TRBJ2-5; DNA: TGTGCTAGCAGCTTAGGTGCGGGGGCTGGCCAAGAGACCCAGTACTTC; CDR3: CASSLGAGAGQETQYF
size: few; D: .; V: TRBV7-2; J: TRBJ1-5; DNA: TGTGCCAGCAGCCGGGGGGGAAGCAATCAGCCCCAGCATTTT; CDR3: CASSRGGSNQPQHF
size: .; D: TRBD2; V: TRBV20-1; J: TRBJ2-1; DNA: TGCAGTGCACTCCCCGGATATAGCGGGGGGAATGAGCAGTTCTTC; CDR3: CSALPGYSGGNEQFF
size: few; D: .; V: TRBV4-1; J: TRBJ1-1; DNA: TGCGCCAGCTCACTCAAGGCCGGGCGCACTGAAGCTTTCTTT; CDR3: CASSLKAGRTEAFF
size: few; D: .; V: TRBV2; J: TRBJ2-1; DNA: TGTGCCAGCAGTGCGGGGGAGCTCTACAATGAGCAGTTCTTC; CDR3: CASSAGELYNEQFF
size: .; D: .; V: TRBV2; J: TRBJ2-7; DNA: TGTGCCACCAGGGAGGACTACGAGCAGTACTTC; CDR3: CATREDYEQYF
size: few; D: .; V: TRBV9; J: TRBJ1-2; DNA: TGTGCCAGCAAGGGCAGGTCGATAACTAACTATGGCTACACCTTC; CDR3: CASKGRSITNYGYTF
size: .; D: TRBD1; V: TRBV29-1; J: TRBJ2-1; DNA: TGCAGCGTTGGGACAGGGCCTGCTGCCGAGCAGTTCTTC; CDR3: CSVGTGPAAEQFF
size: few; D: .; V: TRBV7-2; J: TRBJ2-1; DNA: TGTGCCAGCAGCTTCGTAGGGGGGGCCCCCAATGAGCAGTTCTTC; CDR3: CASSFVGGAPNEQFF
size: few; D: .; V: TRBV7-9; J: TRBJ2-3; DNA: TGTGCCAGCAGCCCCGGGCGGAACACAGATACGCAGTATTTT; CDR3: CASSPGRNTDTQYF
size: .; D: TRBD2; V: TRBV5-1; J: TRBJ2-3; DNA: TGCGCCAGCAGCTCAACGGGGGGGCCGGCAGATACGCAGTATTTT; CDR3: CASSSTGGPADTQYF
size: .; D: TRBD1; V: TRBV7-2; J: TRBJ2-4; DNA: TGTGCCAGCAGCTTGGGACAGGGACGTAACATTCAGTACTTC; CDR3: CASSLGQGRNIQYF